The 29 T cell receptor beta chains below were found in one sample sequenced in a study of cytomegalovirus exposure and HLA in healthy donors. The PCR employed 60 Vbeta primers together with 13 Jbeta primers. Data came from immunoSEQ multiplex PCR; TCRdb stores just in-frame clones and leaves some out. Here the sample spans some 120,000 clones, around 77% being singletons. The specimen sequenced was PBMCs. The receptors here all came from a human donor in good health.

This clone was counted a single time. The CDR3 protein is CASSPAATGDTQYF. CDR3 sequence (DNA): TGTGCCAGCTCACCAGCGGCCACGGGGGATACGCAGTATTTT. The chain combines TRBV18 with TRBJ2-3; D is perhaps TRBD2 (5 bases). Germline assignment: CDR1 KGHSH and CDR2 LQKENI. V lost 2 bases, J lost 6 bases, and 12 bases lay in between. The CDR3 runs to 14 residues.

The J gene is TRBJ2-1, the V gene TRBV6-5; 10 positions match TRBD2. In germline, CDR1 is MNHEY, CDR2 SVGAGI. V shed 7 bases, J shed 7 bases, and the junction held 7 bases outside the gene matches. This CDR3 has 14 amino acids. The CDR3 sequence is CASTPSGSRNEQFF. The CDR3 DNA sequence: TGTGCCAGCACCCCTAGCGGGAGTCGGAATGAGCAGTTCTTC.

V usage is TRBV19 and J usage is TRBJ2-7; 14 bases are shared with TRBD2. Germline V gene lookup returns CDR1 LNHDA and CDR2 SQIVND (reference sequence). V was pared by 7 bases and J by 4 bases, with 3 bases of the junction left unmatched. The CDR3 contains 14 residues. The CDR3 coding sequence is TGTGCCAGTACCGGGACTAGCGGGGGATACGAGCAGTACTTC. As protein: CASTGTSGGYEQYF.

V usage is TRBV6-1 and J usage is TRBJ1-1; 11 nucleotides line up with TRBD1. V dropped 2 bases and J dropped 0; count of bases not matched to a gene: 11. Germline V CDR1 and CDR2: MNHNS, SASEGT. This CDR3 spans 19 amino acids. CDR3 sequence: CASSERGWGQGGMNTEAFF. The CDR3 DNA sequence: TGTGCCAGCAGTGAACGGGGGTGGGGACAGGGGGGAATGAACACTGAAGCTTTCTTT.

The chain links TRBV30 to TRBJ1-1; a possible D gene is TRBD1 (5 bases). Trimming took off 4 bases at V and 8 bases at J, with 17 bases between the two ends. The CDR3 sequence is 13 residues long. Germline loops: CDR1 GTSNPN, CDR2 SVGIG (reference sequence). In DNA, the CDR3 is TGTGCCTGGAATGGGGAGGCGGGGGACGAAGCTTTCTTT. Its protein is CAWNGEAGDEAFF.

This sequence joins TRBV5-4 and TRBJ2-2, with D maybe TRBD2 (5 bases). The CDR3 loop spans 15 amino acids. Germline CDR1 is SGHNT and CDR2 is YYREEE (reference sequence). Trimming took off 4 bases at V and 5 bases at J, with 15 bases between the two ends. The CDR3 coding sequence is TGTGCCAGCAGCCGAGACGGGGTTGGAACCGGGGAGCTGTTTTTT. It yields the protein CASSRDGVGTGELFF.

The chain joins TRBV18 to TRBJ1-3; 7 bases are shared with TRBD1. Germline CDR1 KGHSH, CDR2 LQKENI. Germline trimming cut 3 bases from V and 0 bases from J; bases unmatched to any gene: 5. This CDR3 is 16 amino acids long. The CDR3 DNA sequence: TGTGCCAGCTCACCCAAACAGGGGAGCTCTGGAAACACCATATATTTT. It translates to CASSPKQGSSGNTIYF.

This chain uses TRBV9 with TRBJ1-6; unclear D gene. Germline assignment: CDR1 SGDLS and CDR2 YYNGEE. This CDR3 has 14 amino acids. Trimming pared 2 bases from V and 3 bases from J, leaving 6 bases between. CDR3 nucleotides: TGTGCCAGCAGCGTTGGCAGCTATAATTCACCCCTCCACTTT. Translating gives CASSVGSYNSPLHF.

The rearrangement links TRBV7-9 to TRBJ1-3; perhaps TRBD1 as D (5 bases). The CDR3 length is 17 residues. The germline V and J ends were trimmed by 0 bases and 4 bases, with 16 bases remaining between them. The germline gives CDR1 SEHNR, CDR2 FQNEAQ (reference sequence). Here the CDR3 DNA reads TGTGCCAGCAGCTTAGCCGGACACTACACGGCGGGAAACACCATATATTTT. Encoded protein: CASSLAGHYTAGNTIYF.

The chain recombines TRBV19 with TRBJ2-1; TRBD2 aligns across 9 bases. With 8 bases clipped from V and 5 bases from J, the junction kept 7 bases outside the gene matches. The CDR3 is 14 amino acids. Germline V gene data show CDR1 as LNHDA and CDR2 as SQIVND (reference sequence). CDR3: CASSRLAENNEQFF. The CDR3 DNA follows: TGTGCCAGTTCTAGACTAGCGGAAAACAATGAGCAGTTCTTC. The full variable domain, completed using reference TRBV19 and TRBJ2-1, is DGGITQSPKYLFRKEGQNVTLSCEQNLNHDAMYWYRQDPGQGLRLIYYSQIVNDFQKGDIAEGYSVSREKKESFPLTVTSAQKNPTAFYLCASSRLAENNEQFFGPGTRLTVL.

The chain has TRBV27 and TRBJ2-5; TRBD2 matches 7 bases. The DNA end is a closer match to TRBJ2-7, so the J assignment may be wrong. Germline CDR1 reads MNHEY; CDR2 reads SMNVEV (reference sequence). This CDR3 is built from 13 residues. This CDR3 reads CAPKAGGWIEQYF. CDR3 DNA: TGTGCCCCCAAGGCCGGGGGGTGGATCGAGCAGTACTTC.

The V and J genes are TRBV6-5 and TRBJ1-6; 7 nucleotides match TRBD1. V was clipped by 10 bases and J by 5 bases; unmatched bases: 5. CDR3 length: 13 amino acids. Per germline, CDR1 MNHEY and CDR2 SVGAGI. CDR3 bases: TGTGCCACAGCGACAGGGAATAATTCACCCCTCCACTTT. Its protein is CATATGNNSPLHF.

This clone appeared a few times. The junction departs from germline at one end; a sequencing error may be responsible. This rearrangement joins TRBV6-5 to TRBJ2-2; 8 nucleotides align to TRBD2. Germline values: CDR1 MNHEY, CDR2 SVGAGI. The CDR3 is made up of 16 amino acids. The CDR3 nucleotides read TGTGCCAGCAGTTACCCCCGGGAGGGCGAACACCGGGGAGCTGTTTTT. Protein sequence: CASSYPREGEHRGAVF.

The chain carries TRBV6-1 and TRBJ2-2; possible D gene TRBD1, 8 bases. The CDR3 has 19 amino acids. Germline V gene lookup returns CDR1 MNHNS and CDR2 SASEGT. Trimming left V 1 base short and J 5 bases short, with 23 bases between. The CDR3 region has the DNA TGTGCCAGCAGTGAAGAGAGGGGGGGCGACAGGGGAGGGACCGGGGAGCTGTTTTTT. This encodes CASSEERGGDRGGTGELFF.

V and J are TRBV27 and TRBJ2-5; weak D call: TRBD2 (7 bases). The end of the DNA is better explained by TRBJ2-7, so the J call may be wrong. This CDR3 is 14 amino acids long. Germline V CDR1 and CDR2: MNHEY, SMNVEV (reference sequence). The CDR3 DNA is TGTGCCAGCAGTCGGACAGCGGGGAGTTACGAGCAGTACTTC. This translates into CASSRTAGSYEQYF.

The chain is built from TRBV27 and TRBJ1-2, with D unclear. Deletions cut 10 bases from V and 2 bases from J, with 23 bases between. The V gene's germline CDR1 is MNHEY and CDR2 SMNVEV (reference sequence). The CDR3 loop spans 16 amino acids. The CDR3 sequence: CATSPGRASTNYGYTF. The CDR3 nucleotides read TGTGCCACCTCCCCCGGGAGGGCATCCACGAACTATGGCTACACCTTC.

The gene calls are TRBV9 and TRBJ2-1; 13 nucleotides line up with TRBD2. J was trimmed by 9 bases and V by 4 bases; bases with no gene match: 7. The CDR3 length is 15 residues. Germline CDR1 and CDR2: SGDLS and YYNGEE. As DNA, the CDR3 is TGTGCCAGCAGCTTGACTAGCGGGAGGAGTCGTGAGCAGTTCTTC. Its translation: CASSLTSGRSREQFF.

The chain combines TRBV5-5 with TRBJ2-1; 12 bases match TRBD1. Unmatched junction bases numbered 19, after V lost 7 bases and J lost 8 bases. CDR1 is SGHKS, CDR2 YYEKEE, per germline (reference sequence). This CDR3 is 18 amino acids long. Here the CDR3 reads CASVPGSRGGTGGYEQFF. The CDR3 DNA follows: TGTGCCAGCGTCCCTGGGTCCCGGGGTGGGACAGGGGGCTATGAGCAGTTCTTC. The full variable domain, rest sourced from reference TRBV5-5 and TRBJ2-1, is DAGVTQSPTHLIKTRGQQVTLRCSPISGHKSVSWYQQVLGQGPQFIFQYYEKEERGRGNFPDRFSARQFPNYSSELNVNALLLGDSALYLCASVPGSRGGTGGYEQFFGPGTRLTVL.

The V gene is TRBV28, the J gene TRBJ2-3, with 7 bases aligning to TRBD2. The length of the CDR3 is 15 residues. The germline V gene encodes CDR1 MDHEN and CDR2 SYDVKM. With 5 bases clipped from V and 6 bases from J, the junction kept 11 bases outside the gene matches. The CDR3: CASSVGGSASDTQYF. CDR3 nucleotide sequence: TGTGCCAGCAGTGTTGGCGGGAGCGCTTCGGATACGCAGTATTTT.

The J gene is TRBJ2-5, the V gene TRBV27; D remains unclear. The closer fit of TRBJ2-7 to the DNA end suggests the J call may be wrong. This CDR3 is built from 14 residues. CDR1 and CDR2 from the germline V gene are MNHEY and SMNVEV (reference sequence). As DNA, the CDR3 is TGTGCCAGCAGTTTATTATGGTCAACCTACGAGCAGTACTTC. Protein: CASSLLWSTYEQYF.

This sequence joins TRBV11-3 and TRBJ2-7, with TRBD1 matching over 9 bases. Per the germline V gene, CDR1 is SGHNT and CDR2 is YENEEA. Unmatched junction bases numbered 9, after V lost 4 bases and J lost 2 bases. The CDR3 consists of 16 residues. CDR3 nucleotide sequence: TGTGCCAGCAGCTCCCTCGGGACAGGGCAGACCTACGAGCAGTACTTC. This translates into CASSSLGTGQTYEQYF.

The rearrangement uses TRBV25-1 and TRBJ2-1; the match to TRBD2 covers 7 bases. The CDR3 loop spans 15 amino acids. Trimming cost V 3 bases and J 1 base; bases outside gene matches: 3. From germline, CDR1 is MGHDK and CDR2 SYGVNS. CDR3 DNA: TGTGCCAGCAGTGAGGCGGGAGAGTCCTACAATGAGCAGTTCTTC. Amino acids: CASSEAGESYNEQFF.

The chain carries TRBV5-1 and TRBJ1-4; the match to TRBD1 covers 9 bases. Germline trimming cut 4 bases from V and 7 bases from J; bases unmatched to any gene: 5. CDR1 and CDR2 from the germline V gene are SGHRS and YFSETQ. CDR3 size: 14 residues. The CDR3 coding sequence is TGCGCCAGCAGCACACAGGGGGCCGGTGAAAAACTGTTTTTT. Its protein product is CASSTQGAGEKLFF.

The V gene is TRBV27, the J gene TRBJ2-3; TRBD2 agrees at 11 bases. Germline loops: CDR1 MNHEY, CDR2 SMNVEV (reference sequence). V was pared by 5 bases and J by 10 bases, with 5 bases of the junction left unmatched. CDR3 length: 13 amino acids. The CDR3 loop reads CASSITSGSAQYF. In DNA, the CDR3 is TGTGCCAGCAGTATAACTAGCGGGAGTGCGCAGTATTTT.

The J gene is TRBJ2-7, the V gene TRBV7-2; 9 bases fit TRBD2. This CDR3 spans 15 amino acids. V trimming: 2 bases; J trimming: 4 bases; junction bases outside the gene matches: 6. Germline V gene data show CDR1 as SGHTA and CDR2 as FQGNSA. The CDR3 nucleotides are TGTGCCAGCAGCTTACGAGCGGGAGGCAAATACGAGCAGTACTTC. As protein: CASSLRAGGKYEQYF.

About this clone: A read error may account for a junction end that differs from germline. Other DNA sequences from this sample encode an identical CDR3 as well. The chain combines TRBV25-1 with TRBJ2-5; a weak D match, TRBD1 (5 bases). The CDR3 contains 16 residues. The germline V gene has CDR1 MGHDK and CDR2 SYGVNS. Here the CDR3 DNA reads TGCGCCAGCAGTGAAGGGGCCGGCAAGTACCAAGAGACCCAGTACTTC. Translation gives CASSEGAGKYQETQYF.

This chain links TRBV11-2 with TRBJ2-2; TRBD1 aligns across 8 bases. V trimming: 4 bases; J trimming: 3 bases; junction bases outside the gene matches: 1. Germline V gene data show CDR1 as SGHAT and CDR2 as FQNNGV. The CDR3 is 14 residues long. The CDR3 DNA follows: TGTGCCAGCAGCTCACAGGGGGACACCGGGGAGCTGTTTTTT. This gives the protein CASSSQGDTGELFF.

This clone showed up just once. The chain joins TRBV10-1 to TRBJ2-3; D is unresolved. The CDR3 loop spans 14 amino acids. Trimming left V 2 bases short and J 3 bases short, with 9 bases between. Germline-derived CDR1 and CDR2 are WNHNN and SYGVQD (reference sequence). CDR3 sequence reads: CASSEEGVTDTQYF. DNA for the CDR3: TGCGCCAGCAGTGAGGAAGGAGTTACAGATACGCAGTATTTT.

This clone was seen more than once but under ten times. The rearrangement uses TRBV28 and TRBJ2-1, with a possible D match to TRBD1 (6 bases). V lost 8 bases and J 7 bases, leaving 18 bases between the germline ends. Looked up from germline, CDR1 is MDHEN and CDR2 is SYDVKM. The CDR3 is made up of 14 amino acids. The CDR3 reads CASCTDPGQNEQFF. DNA for the CDR3: TGTGCCAGCTGCACCGATCCGGGACAAAATGAGCAGTTCTTC.